This T cell receptor beta chain comes out of a study of T cells in Graves' hyperthyroidism and ophthalmopathy. CDR3 length: 15 residues. CDR1 and CDR2 (germline): DFQATT, SNEGSKA (reference sequence). Trimming took off 0 bases at V and 3 bases at J, with 12 bases between the two ends. Many counts were recorded for this clonotype. Using RNA transcripts as the source, TCR beta CDR3 regions were amplified. The HTBI primer set drove a first-round RT-PCR of the TCR CDR3. Via MiXCR, TCRdb re-called the multiplex PCR reads, giving one row per CDR3 protein. The table has about 420,000 distinct CDR3 sequences, 15% to 19% seen once.

Sample: blood. The origin of this receptor is a young woman with Graves' hyperthyroidism. The V call is TRBV20-1, the J call TRBJ1-5; unclear D gene. The CDR3 nucleotides read TGCAGTGCTAGAGATCTCCGGGCGGACAATCAGCCCCAGCATTTT. Translated: CSARDLRADNQPQHF.